The 27 T cell receptor beta chains below all came from one sample that was sequenced in a study of T cells in Graves' hyperthyroidism and ophthalmopathy. Authors of the study amplified TCR beta CDR3 regions from RNA transcripts. TCR CDR3 regions were first amplified by RT-PCR with HTBI primers. TCRdb independently ran MiXCR on the multiplex PCR reads; one entry per CDR3 protein. Of about 700,000 distinct CDR3 sequences in the sample, nearly 45% were seen once. The sample consisted of peripheral blood or thyroid tissue (not recorded which). The origin of the receptors is an adult man with Graves' disease, either hyperthyroidism or ophthalmopathy (not recorded which).

This rearrangement joins TRBV20-1 to TRBJ2-5, with 7 bases aligning to TRBD2. The CDR3 extends over 13 amino acids. With V trimmed by 5 bases and J by 2 bases, 5 bases remained unmatched. Germline V gene lookup returns CDR1 DFQATT and CDR2 SNEGSKA (reference sequence). The CDR3 here is CSAHRTSQETQYF. DNA of the CDR3: TGCAGTGCTCATAGGACTAGTCAAGAGACCCAGTACTTC.

The chain has TRBV2 and TRBJ1-1, with a weak D call TRBD1 (6 bases). Trimming removed 8 bases from V and 0 bases from J, with 13 bases in between. The CDR3 spans 14 residues. CDR1 is SNHLY, CDR2 FYNNEI, per germline. CDR3 in DNA: TGTGCCAGCGGGGCGGACAGTATGAACACTGAAGCTTTCTTT. Its protein is CASGADSMNTEAFF.

This clonotype was detected only a few times. The rearrangement joins TRBV7-2 to TRBJ1-5; D unresolved. Trimming cost V 5 bases and J 6 bases, with 8 bases left between them. Germline CDR1 SGHTA, CDR2 FQGNSA. This CDR3 region has 12 residues. This CDR3 reads CASSPPRQPQHF. CDR3 sequence (DNA): TGTGCCAGCAGCCCCCCTCGTCAGCCCCAGCATTTT.

Only a few counts were recorded for this clonotype. J is TRBJ1-1 and V is TRBV12-3 or TRBV12-4; D unclear. The CDR3 contains 15 residues. Trimming cost V 5 bases and J 1 base, with 14 bases left between them. The DNA of the CDR3 is TGTGCCAGCAGTCGCTCCCTCATAGGGAACACTGAAGCTTTCTTT. It encodes CASSRSLIGNTEAFF.

V is TRBV25-1 and J is TRBJ2-5; a possible D gene is TRBD1 (6 bases). The germline V and J ends were trimmed by 4 bases and 11 bases, with 8 bases remaining between them. The germline V gene has CDR1 MGHDK and CDR2 SYGVNS. The CDR3 totals 10 residues. CDR3 amino acids: CASSAQGQYF. The CDR3 coding sequence is TGTGCCAGCAGTGCACAGGGTCAGTACTTC.

This clonotype has a handful of counts. The chain couples TRBV6-4 to TRBJ2-7; D is uncertain. The CDR3 covers 14 residues. V lost 3 bases, J lost 0 bases, and 9 bases lay in between. Germline CDR1 is MRHNA and CDR2 is SNTAGT. The CDR3 region is CASSEQPDSYEQYF. CDR3 sequence (DNA): TGTGCCAGCAGTGAACAGCCCGACTCCTACGAGCAGTACTTC.

This clonotype occurred many times. The chain couples TRBV7-2 to TRBJ2-2; 9 nucleotides match TRBD2. CDR1 is SGHTA, CDR2 FQGNSA, per germline. V lost 6 bases to trimming and J lost 3 bases; unmatched junction nucleotides: 5. The CDR3 is made up of 15 amino acids. CDR3 region: CASSESGGYTGELFF. CDR3 coding DNA: TGTGCCAGCAGTGAAAGCGGGGGGTACACCGGGGAGCTGTTTTTT.

This clonotype has only a few counts. The J gene is TRBJ2-7, the V gene TRBV20-1, with TRBD2 matching 7 bases. Germline CDR1 DFQATT, CDR2 SNEGSKA (reference sequence). The trim removed 6 bases at V and 0 bases at J, leaving 8 bases unmatched. The CDR3 spans 14 residues. The CDR3 DNA reads as TGCAGTGCGTTACTGGGAGGGAGCTCCTACGAGCAGTACTTC. It is translated as CSALLGGSSYEQYF.

This clonotype was recorded at least ten times. The V and J genes are TRBV29-1 and TRBJ2-7; D may be TRBD1 (6 bases). CDR3 length equals 13 residues. The V gene lost 3 bases and the J gene lost 0 bases, with 9 bases spanning the gap. CDR1 is SQVTM and CDR2 is ANQGSEA in the germline V gene. CDR3 coding DNA: TGCAGCGTTGACTACAGGGACTCCTACGAGCAGTACTTC. Translation gives CSVDYRDSYEQYF.

Turning to this clonotype: The junction shows a germline mismatch at one end, possibly a read error. The CDR3 nucleotides read TGTGCCAGCAGCCAAGAGGGCAGGATGAACACTGAAGCTTTCTTT. Its protein is CASSQEGRMNTEAFF. The chain uses TRBV4-1 and TRBJ1-1; no definite D call. The CDR3 runs to 15 residues. From germline, CDR1 is MGHRA and CDR2 YSYEKL.

About this clonotype itself: A read error may be the cause here, since a much bigger clone is one base away. The chain is built from TRBV7-9 and TRBJ1-2; 7 bases line up with TRBD1. The CDR3 is 14 residues long. Germline CDR1 and CDR2: SEHNR and FQNEAQ (reference sequence). Trimming took 4 bases from V and 4 from J; bases not matched to a gene: 6. The CDR3: CASSYGTVGYGYTF. The CDR3 nucleotides are TGTGCCAGCAGCTACGGGACAGTTGGCTATGGCTACACCTTC.

The sample holds one count of this clonotype. This chain links TRBV7-2 with TRBJ1-1, with 10 bases that match TRBD1. CDR3 length: 15 residues. Germline CDR1 reads SGHTA; CDR2 reads FQGNSA. V shed 1 base, J shed 7 bases, and the junction held 6 bases outside the gene matches. In DNA form, the CDR3 reads TGTGCCAGCAGCTTAGGACAGGGGGCGGGGGGTGAAGCTTTCTTT. Translated, it gives CASSLGQGAGGEAFF. The whole variable domain, remainder taken from reference TRBV7-2 and TRBJ1-1, is GAGVSQSPSNKVTEKGKDVELRCDPISGHTALYWYRQSLGQGLEFLIYFQGNSAPDKSGLPSDRFSAERTGGSVSTLTIQRTQQEDSAVYLCASSLGQGAGGEAFFGQGTRLTVV.

This chain joins TRBV7-9 and TRBJ2-7, with 9 bases that match TRBD1. The CDR3 covers 15 residues. CDR1 and CDR2 (germline): SEHNR, FQNEAQ (reference sequence). V was pared by 5 bases and J by 3 bases, with 8 bases of the junction left unmatched. CDR3 sequence reads: CASSPPGTGNYEQYF. DNA for the CDR3: TGTGCCAGCAGCCCACCGGGGACAGGGAACTACGAGCAGTACTTC.

This clonotype was recorded a few times. The rearrangement links TRBV24-1 to TRBJ1-1; 10 bases line up with TRBD1. This CDR3 contains 16 residues. The V gene's germline CDR1 is KGHDR and CDR2 SFDVKD. V was clipped by 5 bases and J by 2 bases; unmatched bases: 7. In DNA, the CDR3 is TGTGCCACCAGTGCCTCGGGACAGGGGAGAAACACTGAAGCTTTCTTT. Translating gives CATSASGQGRNTEAFF.

This chain links TRBV29-1 with TRBJ1-6; TRBD1 might be the D (5 bases). This CDR3 contains 11 residues. The V gene lost 7 bases and the J gene lost 10 bases, with 11 bases spanning the gap. Germline V gives CDR1 SQVTM, CDR2 ANQGSEA. The CDR3 nucleotides are TGCAGCGGTGACAGTAGCTCACCCCTCCACTTT. Residues: CSGDSSSPLHF.

The V gene is TRBV25-1, the J gene TRBJ1-4; 7 nucleotides match TRBD1. The CDR3 spans 14 residues. Trimming cost V 1 base and J 7 bases; bases outside gene matches: 3. The germline V gene has CDR1 MGHDK and CDR2 SYGVNS. The CDR3, as DNA: TGTGCCAGCAGTGAATGGACAGGCGGTGAAAAACTGTTTTTT. This sequence encodes CASSEWTGGEKLFF.

At least ten counts were recorded for this clonotype. V is TRBV24-1 and J is TRBJ2-7; 7 positions agree with TRBD2. The CDR3 sequence is 14 residues long. The trim removed 6 bases at V and 3 bases at J, leaving 7 bases unmatched. CDR1 KGHDR and CDR2 SFDVKD come from the germline V gene. CDR3 nucleotides: TGTGCCACCAGTTCCCGGGAGGTTGGCTACGAGCAGTACTTC. Its protein is CATSSREVGYEQYF.

Of note for this clonotype: A much larger clone differs from this one at a single base, so this may be a read error. The chain links TRBV7-8 to TRBJ1-3; the D gene is possibly TRBD1 (5 bases). V lost 4 bases and J 2 bases, leaving 9 bases between the germline ends. This CDR3 is built from 14 residues. Germline lookup yields CDR1 SGHVS and CDR2 FQNEAQ. The CDR3 sequence is CASSSLGAGNTIYF. The CDR3 DNA follows: TGTGCCAGCAGCTCGTTGGGGGCTGGAAACACCATATATTTT.

This clonotype has only one observation. The chain recombines TRBV9 with TRBJ1-5; unclear D gene. V was cut by 0 bases and J by 2 bases, with 6 bases left in between. In germline, CDR1 is SGDLS, CDR2 YYNGEE. CDR3 length: 14 residues. Written as DNA, the CDR3 is TGTGCCAGCAGCGTAGAGGAAGGCAATCAGCCCCAGCATTTT. This sequence encodes CASSVEEGNQPQHF.

This clonotype was detected many times. Relative to the germline gene, one junction end is altered; a read error may explain this. This chain links TRBV15 with TRBJ1-1; tentatively, D is TRBD1 (5 bases). CDR1 and CDR2 (germline): LNHNV, YYDKDF (reference sequence). CDR3 size: 13 residues. CDR3 in DNA: TGTGCCACCAGCAGAGATCCGGCCAGAAGGGACCTCTTT. This gives the protein CATSRDPARRDLF. Looking up the rest from reference TRBV15 and TRBJ1-1 gives the full variable domain: DAMVIQNPRYQVTQFGKPVTLSCSQTLNHNVMYWYQQKSSQAPKLLFHYYDKDFNNEADTPDNFQSRRPNTSFCFLDIRSPGLGDTAMYLCATSRDPARRDLFGQGTRLTVV.

This clonotype occurred many times. CDR3 residues: CSASLSDNQPQHF. The CDR3 bases are TGCAGTGCTAGTCTGTCAGACAATCAGCCCCAGCATTTT. The chain carries TRBV20-1 and TRBJ1-5; D is unresolved. The CDR3 is 13 amino acids. The V end lost 3 bases, the J end lost 3 bases, and 9 bases lay between the germline ends. CDR1 DFQATT and CDR2 SNEGSKA come from the germline V gene (reference sequence).

Many counts were recorded for this clonotype. This chain uses TRBV6-5 with TRBJ2-7; perhaps TRBD2 as D (6 bases). The CDR3 has 13 amino acids. CDR1 and CDR2 from the germline V gene are MNHEY and SVGAGI. The ends were cut back, 2 bases at V and 5 bases at J, with 10 bases in the middle. CDR3 bases: TGTGCCAGCAGTTACACCGGGGGTCACGAGCAGTACTTC. Amino acid sequence: CASSYTGGHEQYF.

Turning to this clonotype: The junction departs from germline at one end; a sequencing error may be responsible. V usage is TRBV9 and J usage is TRBJ2-5, with D possibly TRBD1 on 5 matching bases. CDR3 length: 14 amino acids. The germline CDR1 and CDR2 sequences are SGDLS and YYNGEE. The CDR3 DNA follows: TGTACCAGCAGCTTAGGGGCAGCACAAGAGACCCAGTACTTC. This codes for CTSSLGAAQETQYF.

The chain recombines TRBV7-2 with TRBJ1-2, with 11 bases matching TRBD1. The germline gives CDR1 SGHTA, CDR2 FQGNSA. This CDR3 contains 15 residues. J gave up 5 bases and V 1 base, and 3 bases lay outside the gene matches. CDR3 protein: CASSLVGTGGYGYTF. Here the CDR3 DNA reads TGTGCCAGCAGCTTAGTCGGGACAGGGGGTTATGGCTACACCTTC.

The chain recombines TRBV24-1 with TRBJ1-1; tentatively, D is TRBD1 (5 bases). V lost 0 bases and J lost 8, with 21 bases in between. The germline CDR1 and CDR2 sequences are KGHDR and SFDVKD. This CDR3 spans 17 amino acids. The DNA for the CDR3 is TGTGCCACCAGTGATTTGCAAGTTCCCGGACACCGCTTCGAAGCTTTCTTT. Protein product: CATSDLQVPGHRFEAFF.

This clonotype was counted ten times or more. The chain recombines TRBV7-2 with TRBJ2-5; possibly TRBD1 or TRBD2 for D (6 bases each). Trimming pared 5 bases from V and 7 bases from J, leaving 11 bases between. Germline CDR1 is SGHTA and CDR2 is FQGNSA. The CDR3 runs to 12 residues. CDR3 sequence reads: CASSQEGGTQYF. In nucleotides, the CDR3 is TGTGCCAGCAGCCAAGAGGGGGGGACCCAGTACTTC.

The CDR3 is CASSVKFGVLPNTGELFF. CDR3 coding DNA: TGTGCCAGCAGCGTTAAGTTCGGGGTCCTACCGAACACCGGGGAGCTGTTTTTT. V and J are TRBV25-1 and TRBJ2-2; D might be TRBD2 (5 bases). This CDR3 region has 18 residues. V was trimmed by 6 bases and J by 0 bases, leaving 20 bases between them. Germline V gives CDR1 MGHDK, CDR2 SYGVNS. Filled out from reference TRBV25-1 and TRBJ2-2, the complete variable domain reads EADIYQTPRYLVIGTGKKITLECSQTMGHDKMYWYQQDPGMELHLIHYSYGVNSTEKGDLSSESTVSRIRTEHFPLTLESARPSHTSQYLCASSVKFGVLPNTGELFFGEGSRLTVL.